A selection of T cell receptor beta chains follows, all from one sample in a study of radiotherapy plus CTLA-4 blockade in lung cancer. Assay: immunoSEQ multiplex PCR; the TCRdb copy retains only in-frame clones and omits some. Found here are about 70,000 clones, roughly four fifths of them singletons; the top ten hold about 16%. Source: peripheral blood, taken from a patient treated with radiotherapy plus ipilimumab. Every receptor here comes from a human donor with non-small cell lung cancer whose response to radiotherapy plus ipilimumab could not be evaluated. Some clones in this sample may be carry-over from other donors' samples. Each CDR3 is given with its conserved first and last residue. The order of the fields is clone size, V gene, J gene, D gene, CDR3 protein, CDR3 DNA. A D gene is named only where the DNA matches it firmly. Clone size is stated in some rows and not others, as once, few, many or a class when expanded.

medium-sized	TRBV6-6	TRBJ2-1	TRBD2	CASSRTSGGYNEQFF	TGTGCCAGCAGTCGGACTAGCGGGGGGTACAATGAGCAGTTCTTC
-	TRBV7-2	TRBJ2-5	-	CASSLRTVSEQYF	TGTGCCAGCAGCTTAAGAACCGTTAGTGAGCAGTACTTC
-	TRBV27	TRBJ1-2	TRBD1	CASSQQGRGGYTF	TGTGCCAGCAGCCAACAGGGGCGCGGTGGCTACACCTTC
-	TRBV2	TRBJ2-7	-	CASRGGWAYEQYF	TGTGCCAGCAGGGGAGGTTGGGCCTACGAGCAGTACTTC
-	TRBV6-6	TRBJ2-7	-	CASSYSQSYEQYF	TGTGCCAGCAGTTACTCGCAGTCCTACGAGCAGTACTTC
-	TRBV9	TRBJ2-3	TRBD2	CASSPGGGTDTQYF	TGTGCCAGCAGCCCCGGGGGGGGAACAGATACGCAGTATTTT
-	TRBV28	TRBJ2-6	-	CASSLLGATGANVLTF	TGTGCCAGCAGTTTACTGGGGGCGACTGGGGCCAACGTCCTGACTTTC
few	TRBV7-9	TRBJ1-5	-	CASSFGDQPQHF	TGTGCCAGCAGCTTCGGGGATCAGCCCCAGCATTTT
-	TRBV9	TRBJ2-2	TRBD1	CASSRTGGRAWGELFF	TGTGCCAGCAGCCGGACAGGGGGTAGAGCGTGGGGGGAGCTGTTTTTT
few	TRBV28	TRBJ2-4	TRBD1	CASSLGTGGSKNIQYF	TGTGCCAGCAGTCTGGGGACAGGGGGGTCCAAAAACATTCAGTACTTC